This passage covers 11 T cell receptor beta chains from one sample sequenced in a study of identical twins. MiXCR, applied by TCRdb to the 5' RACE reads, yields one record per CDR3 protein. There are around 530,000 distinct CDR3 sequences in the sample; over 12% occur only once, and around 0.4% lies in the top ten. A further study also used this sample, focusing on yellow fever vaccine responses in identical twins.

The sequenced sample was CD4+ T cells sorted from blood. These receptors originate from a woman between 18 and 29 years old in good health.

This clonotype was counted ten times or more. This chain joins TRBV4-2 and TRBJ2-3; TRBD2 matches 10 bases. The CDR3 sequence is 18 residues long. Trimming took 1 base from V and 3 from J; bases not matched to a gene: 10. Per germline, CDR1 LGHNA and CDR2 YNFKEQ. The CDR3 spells CASSQVQLAGAETDTQYF. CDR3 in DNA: TGTGCCAGCAGCCAAGTACAGCTAGCGGGAGCTGAGACAGATACGCAGTATTTT.

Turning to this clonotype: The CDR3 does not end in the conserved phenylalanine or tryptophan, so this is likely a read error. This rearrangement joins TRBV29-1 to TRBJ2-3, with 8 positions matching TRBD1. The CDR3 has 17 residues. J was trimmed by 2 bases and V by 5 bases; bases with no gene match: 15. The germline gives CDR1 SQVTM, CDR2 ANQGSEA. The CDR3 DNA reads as TGCAGCGTTAAAGGACAGGGTCCGTATGTAGTCACAGATACGCAGTATTCT. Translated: CSVKGQGPYVVTDTQYS.

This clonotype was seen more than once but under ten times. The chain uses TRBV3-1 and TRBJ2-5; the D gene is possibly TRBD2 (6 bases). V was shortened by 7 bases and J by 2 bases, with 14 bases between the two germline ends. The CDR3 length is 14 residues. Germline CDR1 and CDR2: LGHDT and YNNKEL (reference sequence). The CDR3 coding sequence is TGTGCCAGCACCTCCCGGGGGTTACAAGAGACCCAGTACTTC. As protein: CASTSRGLQETQYF.

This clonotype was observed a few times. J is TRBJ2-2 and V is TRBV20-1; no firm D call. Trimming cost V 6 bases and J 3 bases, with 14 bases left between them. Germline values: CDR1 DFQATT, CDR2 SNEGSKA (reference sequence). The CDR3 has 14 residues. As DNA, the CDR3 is TGCAGTGCCGAACTGGGTGGGGACACCGGGGAGCTGTTTTTT. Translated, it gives CSAELGGDTGELFF.

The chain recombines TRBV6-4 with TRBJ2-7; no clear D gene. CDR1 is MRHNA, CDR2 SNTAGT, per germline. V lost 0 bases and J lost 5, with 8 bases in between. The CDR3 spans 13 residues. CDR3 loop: CASSDSPRDEQYV. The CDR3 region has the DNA TGTGCCAGCAGTGACTCCCCCCGTGACGAGCAGTACGTC.

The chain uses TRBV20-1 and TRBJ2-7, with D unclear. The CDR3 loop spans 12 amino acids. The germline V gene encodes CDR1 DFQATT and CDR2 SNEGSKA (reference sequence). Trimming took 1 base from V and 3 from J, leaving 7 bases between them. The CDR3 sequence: CSARGPSYEQYV. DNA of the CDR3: TGCAGTGCTAGAGGCCCCAGCTACGAGCAGTACGTC.

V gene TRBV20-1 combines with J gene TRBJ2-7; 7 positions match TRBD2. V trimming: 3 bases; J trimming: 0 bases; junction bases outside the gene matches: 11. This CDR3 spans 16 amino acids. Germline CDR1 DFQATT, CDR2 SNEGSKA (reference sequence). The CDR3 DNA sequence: TGCAGTGCTAGCGGCGTGGCTAGCGGAAGCTCCTACGAGCAGTACTTC. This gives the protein CSASGVASGSSYEQYF.

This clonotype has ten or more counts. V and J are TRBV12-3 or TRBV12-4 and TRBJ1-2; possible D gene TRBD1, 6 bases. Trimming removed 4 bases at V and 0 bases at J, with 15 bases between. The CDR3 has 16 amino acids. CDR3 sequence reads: CASSSRTGKTNYGYTF. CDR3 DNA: TGTGCCAGCAGTTCGAGAACAGGGAAGACTAACTATGGCTACACCTTC.

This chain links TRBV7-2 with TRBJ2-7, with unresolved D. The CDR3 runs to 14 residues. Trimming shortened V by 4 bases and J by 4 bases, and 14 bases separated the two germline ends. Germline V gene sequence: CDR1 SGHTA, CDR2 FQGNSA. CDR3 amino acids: CASSSRTRPYEQYV. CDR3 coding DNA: TGTGCCAGCAGCTCACGTACGCGGCCTTACGAGCAGTACGTC.

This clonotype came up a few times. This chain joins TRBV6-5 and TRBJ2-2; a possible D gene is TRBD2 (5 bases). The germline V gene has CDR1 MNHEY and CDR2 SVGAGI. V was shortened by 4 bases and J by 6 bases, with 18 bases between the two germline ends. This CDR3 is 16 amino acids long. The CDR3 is CASSSNLGLGPGELFF. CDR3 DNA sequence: TGTGCCAGCAGTTCAAACTTAGGACTGGGCCCCGGGGAGCTGTTTTTT.

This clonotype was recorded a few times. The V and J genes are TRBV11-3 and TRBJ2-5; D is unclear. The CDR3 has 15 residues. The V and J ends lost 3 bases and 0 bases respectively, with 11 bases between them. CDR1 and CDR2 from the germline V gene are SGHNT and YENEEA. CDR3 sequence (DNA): TGTGCCAGCAGCTTCCTCGGCTGGCACCAAGAGACCCAGTACTTC. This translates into CASSFLGWHQETQYF.